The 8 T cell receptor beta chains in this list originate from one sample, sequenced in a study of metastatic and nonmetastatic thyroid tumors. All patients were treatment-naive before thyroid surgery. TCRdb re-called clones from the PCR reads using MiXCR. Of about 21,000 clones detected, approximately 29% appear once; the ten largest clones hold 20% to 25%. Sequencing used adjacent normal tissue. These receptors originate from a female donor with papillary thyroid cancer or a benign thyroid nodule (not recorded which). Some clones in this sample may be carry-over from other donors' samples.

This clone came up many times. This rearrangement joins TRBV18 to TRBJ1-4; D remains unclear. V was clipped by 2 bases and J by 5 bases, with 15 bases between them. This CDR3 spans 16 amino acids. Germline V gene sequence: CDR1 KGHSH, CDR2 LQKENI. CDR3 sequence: CASSPVITTGNEKLFF. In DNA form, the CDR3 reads TGTGCCAGCTCACCAGTCATAACCACGGGCAATGAAAAACTGTTTTTT.

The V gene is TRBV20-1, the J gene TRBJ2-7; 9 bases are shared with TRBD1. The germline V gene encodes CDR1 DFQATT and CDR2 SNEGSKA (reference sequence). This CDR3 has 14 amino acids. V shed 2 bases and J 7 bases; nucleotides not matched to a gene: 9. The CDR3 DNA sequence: TGCAGTGCTAGATCCTCGACAGGGGGAGGGGAGCAGTACTTC. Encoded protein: CSARSSTGGGEQYF.

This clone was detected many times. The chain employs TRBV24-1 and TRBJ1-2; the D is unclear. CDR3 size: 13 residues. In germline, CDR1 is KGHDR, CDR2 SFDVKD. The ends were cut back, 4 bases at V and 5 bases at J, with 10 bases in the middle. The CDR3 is CATSETADYGYTF. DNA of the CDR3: TGTGCCACCAGTGAAACGGCTGATTATGGCTACACCTTC.

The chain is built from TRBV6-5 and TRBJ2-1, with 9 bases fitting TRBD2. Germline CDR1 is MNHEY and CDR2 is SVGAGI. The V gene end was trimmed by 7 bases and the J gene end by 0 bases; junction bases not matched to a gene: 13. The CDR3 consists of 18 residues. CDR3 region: CASTKTPTSGLSYNEQFF. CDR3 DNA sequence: TGTGCCAGCACCAAAACCCCCACTAGCGGGCTCTCCTACAATGAGCAGTTCTTC.

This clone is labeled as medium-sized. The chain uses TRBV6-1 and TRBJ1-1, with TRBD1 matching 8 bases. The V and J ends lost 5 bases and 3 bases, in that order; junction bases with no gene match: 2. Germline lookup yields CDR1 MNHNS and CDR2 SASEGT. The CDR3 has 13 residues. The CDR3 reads CASSRTGYTEAFF. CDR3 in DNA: TGTGCCAGCAGTCGGACAGGGTACACTGAAGCTTTCTTT.

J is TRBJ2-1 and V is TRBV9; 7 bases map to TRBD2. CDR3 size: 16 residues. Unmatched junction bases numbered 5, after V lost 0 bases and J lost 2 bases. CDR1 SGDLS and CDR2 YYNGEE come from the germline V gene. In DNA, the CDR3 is TGTGCCAGCAGCGTAGGGGAGGGTAGCCCCTACAATGAGCAGTTCTTC. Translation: CASSVGEGSPYNEQFF.

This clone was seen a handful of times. Written as DNA, the CDR3 is TGTGCCAGCAGACCTGACAGATATCAGCCCCAGCATTTT. This encodes CASRPDRYQPQHF. The V call is TRBV28, the J call TRBJ1-5, with D perhaps TRBD1 (5 bases). The CDR3 is 13 residues long. Germline values: CDR1 MDHEN, CDR2 SYDVKM. V was shortened by 6 bases and J by 5 bases, with 11 bases between the two germline ends.

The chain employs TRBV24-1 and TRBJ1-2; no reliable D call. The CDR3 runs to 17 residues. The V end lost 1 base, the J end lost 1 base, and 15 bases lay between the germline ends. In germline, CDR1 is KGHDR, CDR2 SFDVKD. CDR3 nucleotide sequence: TGTGCCACCAGTGATTTCTGGAGGGCCCAAAATAACTATGGCTACACCTTC. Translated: CATSDFWRAQNNYGYTF.